These 10 T cell receptor beta chains were sequenced from one sample in a study of blood T cell repertoires in COVID-19. TCRdb's copy holds only in-frame clones and misses some; the assay was immunoSEQ multiplex PCR. The sample has roughly 190,000 clones; 82% are singletons. Sequenced input: PBMCs or T cells enriched from blood (not recorded which). The receptor source for this set is a woman aged 55 to 70 with acute COVID-19.

CDR3 nucleotide sequence: TGTGCCAGCAGCCGGGGTGGGACAGGGTACACAGATACGCAGTATTTT. Translating gives CASSRGGTGYTDTQYF. The chain employs TRBV7-2 and TRBJ2-3; the match to TRBD1 covers 9 bases. Unmatched junction bases numbered 8, after V lost 5 bases and J lost 2 bases. The CDR3 sequence is 16 residues long. Per the germline V gene, CDR1 is SGHTA and CDR2 is FQGNSA.

This clone has only one observation. The chain has TRBV5-4 and TRBJ2-5; TRBD1 agrees at 11 bases. CDR3 size: 16 residues. Germline V gene sequence: CDR1 SGHNT, CDR2 YYREEE (reference sequence). With V trimmed by 3 bases and J by 0 bases, 4 bases remained unmatched. CDR3 nucleotide sequence: TGTGCCAGCAGCTCCCCGGGACAGGGGGACCAAGAGACCCAGTACTTC. As protein: CASSSPGQGDQETQYF.

The rearrangement uses TRBV7-7 and TRBJ2-1, with a tentative D call TRBD2 (6 bases). V was cut by 1 base and J by 15 bases, with 16 bases left in between. The CDR3 is 13 residues long. CDR1 and CDR2 (germline): SSHAT, FNYEAQ (reference sequence). The CDR3 region is CASSLEFGGRWFF. DNA of the CDR3: TGTGCCAGCAGCTTAGAATTCGGGGGTAGGTGGTTCTTC.

This clone has ten or more counts. The rearrangement uses TRBV10-1 and TRBJ1-1, with 8 bases aligning to TRBD1. This CDR3 has 14 residues. CDR1 is WNHNN and CDR2 is SYGVQD in the germline V gene (reference sequence). Trimming cost V 4 bases and J 3 bases; bases outside gene matches: 4. The CDR3 sequence is CASSVDREDTEAFF. The CDR3 DNA reads TGCGCCAGCAGTGTGGACAGGGAGGACACTGAAGCTTTCTTT.

V usage is TRBV7-2 and J usage is TRBJ2-2, with D uncertain. CDR1 and CDR2 from the germline V gene are SGHTA and FQGNSA. The V end was cut by 5 bases, the J end by 4 bases, with 8 bases between. The CDR3 covers 13 residues. This CDR3 reads CASSPYITGELFF. CDR3 DNA: TGTGCCAGCAGCCCTTACATCACCGGGGAGCTGTTTTTT.

About this clone itself: Other DNA sequences of this sample code for an identical CDR3. This chain links TRBV20-1 with TRBJ2-7; maybe TRBD2 (5 bases). This CDR3 region has 11 residues. V was trimmed by 1 base and J by 7 bases, leaving 8 bases between them. The V gene's germline CDR1 is DFQATT and CDR2 SNEGSKA (reference sequence). CDR3 protein: CSARGGGEQYF. The CDR3 DNA reads as TGCAGTGCTAGAGGTGGAGGAGAGCAGTACTTC.

The chain employs TRBV2 and TRBJ1-1; D is perhaps TRBD1 (6 bases). Per the germline V gene, CDR1 is SNHLY and CDR2 is FYNNEI. The CDR3 sequence is 13 residues long. The germline V and J ends were trimmed by 2 bases and 5 bases, with 9 bases remaining between them. CDR3 sequence: CASSERGGTEAFF. Written as DNA, the CDR3 is TGTGCCAGCAGTGAAAGGGGGGGGACTGAAGCTTTCTTT.

V and J are TRBV5-1 and TRBJ1-5, with D hard to call. V was shortened by 0 bases and J by 7 bases, with 14 bases between the two germline ends. The CDR3 consists of 15 residues. The germline gives CDR1 SGHRS, CDR2 YFSETQ. CDR3 DNA: TGCGCCAGCAGCTTGGCCGGCGGGCTCGGGCAGCCCCAGCATTTT. Protein product: CASSLAGGLGQPQHF. The whole variable domain, filled in from reference TRBV5-1 and TRBJ1-5, reads KAGVTQTPRYLIKTRGQQVTLSCSPISGHRSVSWYQQTPGQGLQFLFEYFSETQRNKGNFPGRFSGRQFSNSRSEMNVSTLELGDSALYLCASSLAGGLGQPQHFGDGTRLSIL.

The chain links TRBV5-6 to TRBJ1-4; D remains ambiguous. Germline V CDR1 and CDR2: SGHDT, YYEEEE. The V and J ends lost 4 bases and 1 base respectively, with 8 bases between them. The CDR3 is made up of 14 amino acids. For the CDR3, the DNA is TGTGCCAGCAGCCGGCGGTTAACTAATGAAAAACTGTTTTTT. Translation gives CASSRRLTNEKLFF.

This clone was recorded only once. The V and J genes are TRBV10-3 and TRBJ2-2; 14 positions match TRBD2. The CDR3 spans 14 residues. The V gene's germline CDR1 is ENHRY and CDR2 SYGVKD. The V segment lost 10 bases and the J segment 5 bases; nucleotides outside the gene matches: 3. CDR3 coding DNA: TGTGCCACGGGACTAGCGGGAGCGACCGGGGAGCTGTTTTTT. This gives the protein CATGLAGATGELFF.